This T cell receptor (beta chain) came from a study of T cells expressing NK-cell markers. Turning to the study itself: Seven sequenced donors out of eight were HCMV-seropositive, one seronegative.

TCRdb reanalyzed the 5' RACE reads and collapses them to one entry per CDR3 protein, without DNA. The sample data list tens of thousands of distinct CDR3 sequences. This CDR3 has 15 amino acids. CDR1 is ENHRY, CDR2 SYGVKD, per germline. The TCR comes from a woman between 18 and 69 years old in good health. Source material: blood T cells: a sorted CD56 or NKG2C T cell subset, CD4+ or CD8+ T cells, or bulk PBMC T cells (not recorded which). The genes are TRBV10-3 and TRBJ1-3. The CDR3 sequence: CAISGAHASGNTIYF.